The entry below gives a single TCR beta chain sequence along with its context. Per the original data handling: Estimation of nucleated cell counts relied on the amplification of reference gene primers. The repertoire was sequenced with immunoSEQ multiplex PCR; TCRdb's copy has only in-frame clones and lacks some. The V and J calls and clone size were taken over from that table, and D and trimming were inferred from the DNA. Among under 350,000 clones listed, 80% to 90% were seen once. This sample was taken from a study of blood T cell repertoires in COVID-19. Study at large: Italy, Spain and the United States were the sources of the convalescent and acute COVID-19 samples.

All enrollees were roughly 18 to 89 years old and from roughly 26 US areas. V lost 6 bases, J lost 8 bases, and 6 bases stayed unmatched. Germline V lookup: CDR1 MDHEN, CDR2 SYDVKM. This CDR3 has 12 amino acids. This TCR was recovered from a woman aged 40 to 50 with acute COVID-19. J is TRBJ1-2 and V is TRBV28; 7 nucleotides match TRBD1. Sequenced input: PBMCs or T cells enriched from blood (not recorded which). This chain's CDR3 is CASRQTGSGYTF. For the CDR3, the DNA is TGTGCCAGCAGACAGACAGGGTCCGGCTACACCTTC.